This T cell receptor beta chain was sequenced in a study of cytomegalovirus exposure and HLA in healthy donors listed by TCRdb under 2017. The study in broad terms: According to a later analysis, the approximately 120 validation repertoires were produced on the same platform as the roughly 600 repertoires of the first cohort. To predict cytomegalovirus infection status, the study brought together high-throughput TCR immunosequencing, statistical association of individual TCRs with disease status, and machine learning. The study aimed to test whether signatures of past pathogen exposure could be identified by cataloging public T cell receptors. Besides the first cohort of 500 to 700 subjects, a separate validation cohort made up of 120 or so different subjects was used.

Library creation used the immunoSEQ multiplex PCR assay. As for the original processing: To diagnose cytomegalovirus status from the catalog of TCR beta chain sequences, a statistical classification framework was built. What TCRdb holds here is the immuneACCESS table cut down to in-frame rearrangements. Part of the clones is not present; checked against another copy, under half of the missing clones reflect an unresolved V gene, and the others are unexplained. That table supplies the V and J calls and clone size; D and trimming were determined from the DNA. The sample profile shows some 170,000 clones; around 85% of them were found once. Of the sample, 2% to 2.5% is held by the ten largest clones. Of note for this clone: Its antigen is still unknown. No per-base quality is available; no much larger clone lies one base away.

Looking up the germline V gene yields CDR1 SNHLY and CDR2 FYNNEI. The CDR3 covers 13 residues, taking in both the cysteine and the phenylalanine. Solely the CDR3 DNA is kept, with 39 bases framed from the first base. V is trimmed back by 6 bases and J by 12 bases, and the junction contains 11 bases that no gene match accounts for. Donors formed part of the validation cohort, which comprised approximately 130 subjects and was distinct from the first cohort of 670 or so subjects. What the authors observed across the whole study: All 130 or so repertoires were used to score co-occurrence in the validation cohort in a later analysis, because that analysis had no HLA typing for the cohort. The classifier was reported to diagnose cytomegalovirus status with high specificity and sensitivity in both the original cohort and the validation cohort. While some public TCRs were present in many individuals, most TCR sequences turned up only very rarely across donors. The study listed 150 to 200 TCR beta chains as associated with cytomegalovirus. The authors suggested that the approach could potentially be generalized to other disease states and immunological phenotypes. Subsequent analysis determined that TCRs grouped into clusters in the first cohort also showed a tendency toward co-occurrence across the 120 or so validation repertoires, and 94% of cluster scores exceeded 0. In vitro tests confirmed that a few of the cytomegalovirus-associated TCR beta chains recognize cytomegalovirus antigens.

The clonotype originates from a man between 25 and 39 years old in good health and CMV-seropositive. Sequences were obtained from PBMCs. The sequence links TRBV2 to TRBJ2-7, with 10 junctional bases fitting TRBD1. Here is the DNA: TGTGCCAGCAGGGGGACAGGGGACTCGATCCCGTACTTC. It specifies CASRGTGDSIPYF.